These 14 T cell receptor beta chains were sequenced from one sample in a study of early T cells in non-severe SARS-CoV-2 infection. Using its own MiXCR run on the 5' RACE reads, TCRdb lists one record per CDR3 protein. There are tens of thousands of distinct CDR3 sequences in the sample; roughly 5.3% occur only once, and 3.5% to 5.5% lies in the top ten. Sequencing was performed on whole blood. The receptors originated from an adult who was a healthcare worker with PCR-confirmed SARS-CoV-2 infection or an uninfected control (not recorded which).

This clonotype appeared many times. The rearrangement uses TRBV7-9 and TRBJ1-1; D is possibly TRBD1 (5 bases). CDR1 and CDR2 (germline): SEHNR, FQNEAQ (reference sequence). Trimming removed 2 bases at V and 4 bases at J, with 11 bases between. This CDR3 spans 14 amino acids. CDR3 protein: CASSLTWRGTEAFF. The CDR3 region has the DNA TGTGCCAGCAGCTTAACTTGGAGGGGCACTGAAGCTTTCTTT.

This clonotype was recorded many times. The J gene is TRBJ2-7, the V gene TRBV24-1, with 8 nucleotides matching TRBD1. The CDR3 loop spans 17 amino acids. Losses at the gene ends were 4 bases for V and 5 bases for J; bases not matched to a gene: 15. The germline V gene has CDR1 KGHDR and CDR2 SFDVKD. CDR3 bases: TGTGCCACCAGTGACCGCGCAGCCGGACAGGGCAGGAACGAGCAGTACTTC. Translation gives CATSDRAAGQGRNEQYF.

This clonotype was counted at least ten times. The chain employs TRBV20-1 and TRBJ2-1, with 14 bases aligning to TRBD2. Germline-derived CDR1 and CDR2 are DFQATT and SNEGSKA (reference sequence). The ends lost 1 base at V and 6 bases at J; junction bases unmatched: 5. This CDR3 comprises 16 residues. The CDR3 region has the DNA TGCAGTGCTAGAGGACAGACTAGCGGGAGGGCCAATGAGCAGTTCTTC. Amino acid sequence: CSARGQTSGRANEQFF.

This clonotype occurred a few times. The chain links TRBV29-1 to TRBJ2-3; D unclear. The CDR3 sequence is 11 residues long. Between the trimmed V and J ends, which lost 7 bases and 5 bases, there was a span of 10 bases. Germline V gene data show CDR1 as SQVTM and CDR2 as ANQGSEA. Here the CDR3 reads CSEASGDTQYF. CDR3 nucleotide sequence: TGCAGCGAAGCGTCCGGAGATACGCAGTATTTT.

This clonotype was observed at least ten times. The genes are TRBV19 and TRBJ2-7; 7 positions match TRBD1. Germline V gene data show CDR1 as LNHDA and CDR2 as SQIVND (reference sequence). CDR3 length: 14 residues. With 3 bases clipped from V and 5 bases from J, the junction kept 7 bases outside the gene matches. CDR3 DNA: TGTGCCAGTAGTATCGACAGGGTCACCGACGAGCAGTACTTC. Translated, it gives CASSIDRVTDEQYF.

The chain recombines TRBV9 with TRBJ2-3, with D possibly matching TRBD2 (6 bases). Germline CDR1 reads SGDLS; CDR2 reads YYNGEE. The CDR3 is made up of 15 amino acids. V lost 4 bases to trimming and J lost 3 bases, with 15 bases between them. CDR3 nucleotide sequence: TGTGCCAGCAGCAAGGGGATAGCGGCTACAGATACGCAGTATTTT. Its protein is CASSKGIAATDTQYF.

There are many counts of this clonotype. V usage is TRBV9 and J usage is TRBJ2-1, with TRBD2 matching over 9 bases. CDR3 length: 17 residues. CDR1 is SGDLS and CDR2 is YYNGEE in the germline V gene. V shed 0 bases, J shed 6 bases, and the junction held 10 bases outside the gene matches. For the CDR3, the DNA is TGTGCCAGCAGCGTAGATTCCGCTAGCGGGGAACTCAATGAGCAGTTCTTC. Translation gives CASSVDSASGELNEQFF.

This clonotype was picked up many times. The CDR3 loop reads CASSSQDRGGEQYF. The CDR3 nucleotides read TGTGCCAGCAGTAGCCAGGACAGGGGCGGCGAGCAGTACTTC. The chain carries TRBV6-5 and TRBJ2-7; TRBD1 aligns across 9 bases. The CDR3 spans 14 residues. V gave up 5 bases and J gave up 6 bases; unmatched junction bases: 8. Germline assignment: CDR1 MNHEY and CDR2 SVGAGI.

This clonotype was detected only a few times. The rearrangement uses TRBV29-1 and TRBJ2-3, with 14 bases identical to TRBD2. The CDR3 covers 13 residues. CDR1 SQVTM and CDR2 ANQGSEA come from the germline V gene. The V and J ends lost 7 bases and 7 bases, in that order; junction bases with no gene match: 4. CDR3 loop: CSGRLAGGNTQYF. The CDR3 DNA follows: TGCAGCGGGCGACTAGCGGGAGGGAATACGCAGTATTTT.

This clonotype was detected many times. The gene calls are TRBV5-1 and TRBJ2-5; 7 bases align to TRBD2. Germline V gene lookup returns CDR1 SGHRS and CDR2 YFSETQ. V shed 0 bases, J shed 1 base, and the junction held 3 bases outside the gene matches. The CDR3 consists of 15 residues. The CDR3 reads CASSLAGTTQETQYF. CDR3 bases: TGCGCCAGCAGCTTGGCCGGGACTACCCAAGAGACCCAGTACTTC.

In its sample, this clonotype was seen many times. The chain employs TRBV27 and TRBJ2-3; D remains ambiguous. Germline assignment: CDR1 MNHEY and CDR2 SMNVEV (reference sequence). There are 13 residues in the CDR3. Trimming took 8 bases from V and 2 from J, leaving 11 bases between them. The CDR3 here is CASSPAYTDTQYF. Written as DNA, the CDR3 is TGTGCCAGCTCCCCCGCCTACACAGATACGCAGTATTTT.

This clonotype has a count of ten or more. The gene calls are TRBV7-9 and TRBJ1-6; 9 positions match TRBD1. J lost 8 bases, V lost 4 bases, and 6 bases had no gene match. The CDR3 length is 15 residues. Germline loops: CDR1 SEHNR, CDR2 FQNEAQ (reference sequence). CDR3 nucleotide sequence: TGTGCCAGCAGCTCACCGGGACAGGGAGATTCACCCCTCCACTTT. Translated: CASSSPGQGDSPLHF.

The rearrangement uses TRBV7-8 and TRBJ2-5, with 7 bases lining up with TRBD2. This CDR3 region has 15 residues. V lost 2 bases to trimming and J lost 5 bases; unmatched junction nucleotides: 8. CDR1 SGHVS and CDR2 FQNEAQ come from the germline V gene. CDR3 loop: CASSLRTSGGETQYF. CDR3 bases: TGTGCCAGCAGCTTAAGGACTAGTGGAGGGGAGACCCAGTACTTC. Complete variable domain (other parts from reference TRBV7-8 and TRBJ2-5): GAGVSQSPRYKVAKRGQDVALRCDPISGHVSLFWYQQALGQGPEFLTYFQNEAQLDKSGLPSDRFFAERPEGSVSTLKIQRTQQEDSAVYLCASSLRTSGGETQYFGPGTRLLVL.

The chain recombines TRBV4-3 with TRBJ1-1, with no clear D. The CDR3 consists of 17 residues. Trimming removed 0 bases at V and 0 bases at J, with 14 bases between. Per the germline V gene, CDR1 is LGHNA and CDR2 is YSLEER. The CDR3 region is CASSQDFGGTVNTEAFF. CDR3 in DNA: TGCGCCAGCAGCCAAGATTTCGGTGGAACAGTGAACACTGAAGCTTTCTTT.